The 10 T cell receptor beta chains below come from one sample, sequenced in a study of T cell responses to AZD1222 COVID-19 vaccine. Repertoires were generated with immunoSEQ multiplex PCR, while TCRdb's copy carries only in-frame clones and drops some. The sample holds tens of thousands of clones, just over 85% seen once. Sequencing was performed on peripheral blood, taken on day 0 of AZD1222 vaccination. The receptors were sampled from an adult in good health.

V gene TRBV19 combines with J gene TRBJ2-7; D is unresolved. V lost 5 bases, J lost 3 bases, and 17 bases lay in between. This CDR3 spans 15 amino acids. CDR1 LNHDA and CDR2 SQIVND come from the germline V gene (reference sequence). In DNA form, the CDR3 reads TGTGCCAGTAGTCCCTCAACGGGTGCCCTCTACGAGCAGTACTTC. Translated: CASSPSTGALYEQYF.

The chain is built from TRBV6-1 and TRBJ1-5; no reliable D call. CDR3 size: 17 residues. Trimming removed 2 bases at V and 4 bases at J, with 18 bases between. CDR1 and CDR2 (germline): MNHNS, SASEGT. CDR3 sequence: CASSENRLIGPNQPQHF. The CDR3, as DNA: TGTGCCAGCAGTGAAAATAGGTTGATAGGTCCTAATCAGCCCCAGCATTTT.

With respect to this clone: One junction end disagrees with the germline gene, perhaps due to a read error. The chain employs TRBV7-2 and TRBJ2-4, with D unresolved. This CDR3 has 15 amino acids. Germline V gene data show CDR1 as SGHTA and CDR2 as FQGNSA. CDR3 sequence (DNA): TGTGCCAGCAGCTTAGCGCGAACAGCCGAAAACATTCAGTACTTC. Translating it yields CASSLARTAENIQYF.

V and J are TRBV29-1 and TRBJ1-4; D uncertain. V was pared by 7 bases and J by 6 bases, with 18 bases between. In germline, CDR1 is SQVTM, CDR2 ANQGSEA. This CDR3 is 14 amino acids long. In DNA, the CDR3 is TGCAGCGCTGAGGCAGACGGGGTCCATGAAAAACTGTTTTTT. Translating gives CSAEADGVHEKLFF.

This chain links TRBV2 with TRBJ2-7; 9 nucleotides agree with TRBD1. The CDR3 totals 14 residues. CDR1 and CDR2 from the germline V gene are SNHLY and FYNNEI. V trimming: 9 bases; J trimming: 3 bases; junction bases outside the gene matches: 9. CDR3: CASCVDRGFYEQYF. The CDR3 DNA follows: TGTGCCAGTTGTGTGGACAGGGGATTCTACGAGCAGTACTTC.

The chain couples TRBV27 to TRBJ2-7; D not certain. The CDR3 spans 15 residues. The germline V gene has CDR1 MNHEY and CDR2 SMNVEV (reference sequence). The V gene lost 3 bases and the J gene lost 5 bases, with 17 bases spanning the gap. This chain's CDR3 is CASSFRQTSRNEQYF. CDR3 nucleotide sequence: TGTGCCAGCAGTTTTCGCCAGACCTCCAGGAACGAGCAGTACTTC.

The V gene is TRBV2, the J gene TRBJ2-3; D is ambiguous. In germline, CDR1 is SNHLY, CDR2 FYNNEI. V dropped 6 bases and J dropped 3 bases, with 7 bases sitting between them. The CDR3 has 12 residues. The CDR3, as DNA: TGTGCCAGCAGAATTGAAACAGATACGCAGTATTTT. Protein product: CASRIETDTQYF.

V usage is TRBV5-1 and J usage is TRBJ2-1; D is uncertain. Trimming left V 0 bases short and J 5 bases short, with 15 bases between. Germline V gives CDR1 SGHRS, CDR2 YFSETQ. The CDR3 loop spans 16 amino acids. The CDR3 sequence: CASSLVSGRNNNEQFF. For the CDR3, the DNA is TGCGCCAGCAGCTTGGTTTCTGGACGGAACAACAATGAGCAGTTCTTC.

The chain's CDR3 is CAWRRDTQYF. CDR3 nucleotides: TGTGCCTGGAGGCGGGATACGCAGTATTTT. This chain joins TRBV30 and TRBJ2-3; D gene unclear. Trimming cost V 3 bases and J 6 bases, with 4 bases left between them. The CDR3 extends over 10 amino acids. Germline V gives CDR1 GTSNPN, CDR2 SVGIG (reference sequence). Together with reference TRBV30 and TRBJ2-3, the CDR3 gives the full variable domain: SQTIHQWPATLVQPVGSPLSLECTVEGTSNPNLYWYRQAAGRGLQLLFYSVGIGQISSEVPQNLSASRPQDRQFILSSKKLLLSDSGFYLCAWRRDTQYFGPGTRLTVL.

The CDR3 DNA sequence: TGTGCCTGGAGTGTACATGGGGCAGGGGCCAACGTCCTGACTTTC. Translating gives CAWSVHGAGANVLTF. This chain links TRBV30 with TRBJ2-6, with D perhaps TRBD1 (5 bases). The CDR3 loop spans 15 amino acids. The germline V gene encodes CDR1 GTSNPN and CDR2 SVGIG (reference sequence). V was pared by 0 bases and J by 4 bases, with 10 bases between.